This is a list of T cell receptor beta chains from one sample in a study of early T cells in non-severe SARS-CoV-2 infection. TCRdb re-analysed the 5' RACE reads in MiXCR, keeping a single row per CDR3 protein. The top ten hold around 8% of the sample, which has 42,000 or so distinct CDR3 sequences, approximately 6.3% seen once. The sequencing here drew on whole blood, taken at baseline. The source is an adult who was a healthcare worker with PCR-confirmed SARS-CoV-2 infection or an uninfected control (not recorded which). The CDR3 runs from the conserved cysteine through the conserved F or W. The D gene is left open where the match is weak. Some rows mark clone size as missing; the rest say once, few, many or name a class of expanded clone.

>-|few|TRBV7-8|TRBJ2-2
CASSYALTGELFF
TGTGCCAGCAGCTACGCATTAACCGGGGAGCTGTTTTTT
>TRBD1|few|TRBV2|TRBJ1-1
CASSQGQGYTEAFF
TGTGCCAGCAGTCAGGGACAGGGTTACACTGAAGCTTTCTTT
>-|many|TRBV6-2/TRBV6-3|TRBJ2-7
CASSYSIKDSPYEQYF
TGTGCCAGCAGTTACTCGATCAAGGACAGCCCCTACGAGCAGTACTTC
>TRBD2|-|TRBV27|TRBJ2-3
CASRVGGADTQYF
TGTGCCAGCAGGGTGGGGGGGGCAGATACGCAGTATTTT
>TRBD2|-|TRBV7-2|TRBJ2-5
CASSLRLAGGETQYF
TGTGCCAGCAGCTTACGGCTAGCGGGGGGAGAGACCCAGTACTTC
>-|many|TRBV11-2|TRBJ2-2
CASLNTGLPNTGELFF
TGTGCCAGCCTGAATACGGGACTCCCGAACACCGGGGAGCTGTTTTTT
>TRBD2|many|TRBV20-1|TRBJ2-7
CSARARGLAGRYEQYF
TGCAGTGCTAGAGCGAGAGGACTAGCGGGGCGCTACGAGCAGTACTTC
>-|many|TRBV11-3|TRBJ2-1
CASSSRAQINEQFF
TGTGCCAGCAGCTCCCGGGCGCAGATCAATGAGCAGTTCTTC
>-|-|TRBV7-9|TRBJ1-4
CASSSRAGGEKLFF
TGTGCCAGCAGCTCACGGGCCGGGGGTGAAAAACTGTTTTTT
>-|-|TRBV5-6|TRBJ1-6
CASSSLGDSPLHF
TGTGCCAGCAGCTCCCTGGGGGATTCACCCCTCCACTTT
>-|many|TRBV7-6|TRBJ2-1
CASSVDRDRYNEQFF
TGTGCCAGCAGCGTGGACCGAGATCGTTACAATGAGCAGTTCTTC
>-|many|TRBV5-1|TRBJ2-7
CASSFGDASYEQYF
TGCGCCAGCAGCTTCGGGGACGCTTCATACGAGCAGTACTTC
>-|-|TRBV5-1|TRBJ1-1
CASSTTPNTEAFF
TGCGCCAGCAGCACTACACCGAACACTGAAGCTTTCTTT
>TRBD1|many|TRBV10-3|TRBJ2-3
CAIRGTGPTDTQYF
TGTGCCATCAGGGGGACAGGACCCACAGATACGCAGTATTTT
>-|many|TRBV2|TRBJ2-7
CASTRNQGREQYF
TGTGCCAGCACCCGAAATCAGGGGCGCGAGCAGTACTTC
>-|few|TRBV7-2|TRBJ2-2
CASSLGGSGATGELFF
TGTGCCAGCAGCTTAGGCGGGTCAGGGGCGACCGGGGAGCTGTTTTTT
>-|few|TRBV7-6|TRBJ1-1
CASSPFSTLNTEAFF
TGTGCCAGCAGCCCCTTCTCTACGCTGAACACTGAAGCTTTCTTT
>-|many|TRBV11-2|TRBJ2-3
CASSLVPDPSTDTQYF
TGTGCCAGCAGCTTAGTGCCAGACCCAAGCACAGATACGCAGTATTTT
>-|many|TRBV19|TRBJ1-5
CASRERINQPQHF
TGTGCCAGTAGAGAACGGATCAATCAGCCCCAGCATTTT
>TRBD1|many|TRBV27|TRBJ2-2
CASRRTGNTGELFF
TGTGCCAGCAGACGGACAGGGAACACCGGGGAGCTGTTTTTT
>-|many|TRBV7-2|TRBJ2-7
CASSTGPLPYEQYF
TGTGCCAGCAGCACCGGACCGTTGCCCTACGAGCAGTACTTC
>TRBD2|-|TRBV2|TRBJ2-3
CASSPLAGGADTQYF
TGTGCCAGCAGCCCGCTGGCGGGGGGAGCGGATACGCAGTATTTT
>TRBD1|-|TRBV5-4|TRBJ2-7
CASSLDRGAYEQYF
TGTGCCAGCAGCTTGGACAGGGGCGCCTACGAGCAGTACTTC
>-|-|TRBV25-1|TRBJ1-4
CASSGPEKLFF
TGTGCCAGCAGTGGCCCAGAAAAACTGTTTTTT
>TRBD1|many|TRBV7-9|TRBJ1-1
CASSLGQGNTEAFF
TGTGCCAGCAGCTTAGGACAGGGTAACACTGAAGCTTTCTTT
>-|few|TRBV7-2|TRBJ2-2
CASSLRSTTGTGELFF
TGTGCCAGCAGCTTAAGGTCGACTACCGGCACCGGGGAGCTGTTTTTT
>TRBD1|-|TRBV24-1|TRBJ2-3
CATSDFTGADTQYF
TGTGCCACCAGTGATTTCACAGGGGCGGATACGCAGTATTTT
>-|few|TRBV7-9|TRBJ2-7
CASSLEGRAGEQYF
TGTGCCAGCAGCTTAGAGGGCAGGGCCGGCGAGCAGTACTTC
>TRBD2|many|TRBV3-1|TRBJ2-3
CASSPYAGGRTDTQYF
TGTGCCAGCAGCCCGTACGCGGGGGGCCGCACAGATACGCAGTATTTT
>-|many|TRBV3-1|TRBJ2-4
CASSLLSMTGKNIQYF
TGTGCCAGCAGCTTACTATCGATGACAGGCAAAAACATTCAGTACTTC
>-|few|TRBV6-2/TRBV6-3|TRBJ2-2
CATEQGRDTGELFF
TGTGCCACGGAGCAGGGAAGGGACACCGGGGAGCTGTTTTTT
>-|many|TRBV5-5|TRBJ2-1
CASSFPTEGMLHNRGEQFF
TGTGCCAGCAGCTTCCCGACAGAGGGAATGTTGCACAATAGGGGTGAGCAGTTCTTC
>-|many|TRBV3-2|TRBJ2-1
CASSHGTGASYYNEQFF
TGTGCCAGCAGCCACGGGACAGGGGCGTCCTACTACAATGAGCAGTTCTTC
>-|few|TRBV5-4|TRBJ1-1
CASSTKAGDGTEAFF
TGTGCCAGCAGCACTAAAGCGGGGGACGGCACTGAAGCTTTCTTT
>-|many|TRBV5-1|TRBJ2-5
CASSSGQYQETQYF
TGCGCCAGCAGTTCGGGCCAGTACCAAGAGACCCAGTACTTC
>TRBD1|few|TRBV9|TRBJ1-6
CASSTPGTGNSPLHF
TGTGCCAGCAGCACCCCCGGGACAGGGAATTCACCCCTCCACTTT
>TRBD2|many|TRBV6-6|TRBJ2-7
CASGGTSGAYEQYF
TGTGCCAGCGGGGGGACTAGCGGGGCCTACGAGCAGTACTTC
>TRBD1|many|TRBV18|TRBJ2-5
CASSHTTGPYQETQYF
TGTGCCAGCTCACACACGACAGGGCCCTATCAAGAGACCCAGTACTTC
>-|many|TRBV12-3/TRBV12-4|TRBJ1-6
CASSRHNSPLHF
TGTGCCAGCAGCCGACATAATTCACCCCTCCACTTT
>TRBD2|once|TRBV9|TRBJ2-3
CASSVGGGQVTDTQYF
TGTGCCAGCAGCGTAGGCGGGGGGCAGGTCACAGATACGCAGTATTTT
>TRBD1|many|TRBV10-2|TRBJ1-5
CASSLTGAGNQPQHF
TGCGCCAGCAGTCTTACAGGGGCGGGCAATCAGCCCCAGCATTTT
>-|few|TRBV7-2|TRBJ2-5
CASSLQGTGKRETQYF
TGTGCCAGCAGCTTACAGGGGACGGGCAAGAGAGAGACCCAGTACTTC
>-|few|TRBV12-3/TRBV12-4|TRBJ1-6
CASRRTGFDNSPLHF
TGTGCCAGCAGGCGAACAGGGTTCGATAATTCACCCCTCCACTTT
>TRBD2|-|TRBV5-1|TRBJ2-3
CASSLRTSPTDTQYF
TGCGCCAGCAGCTTGAGGACTAGCCCCACAGATACGCAGTATTTT
>-|many|TRBV14|TRBJ1-3
CASSQNGFSGNTIYF
TGTGCCAGCAGCCAAAACGGATTCTCTGGAAACACCATATATTTT
>-|many|TRBV4-1|TRBJ1-5
CASSQGSGAQPQHF
TGCGCCAGCAGCCAAGGCTCAGGGGCGCAGCCCCAGCATTTT
>-|many|TRBV18|TRBJ1-3
CASSPPGAPTSGNTIYF
TGTGCCAGCTCACCACCGGGGGCCCCAACCTCTGGAAACACCATATATTTT
>-|few|TRBV6-1|TRBJ1-2
CASSELLQPRQGYTF
TGTGCCAGCAGTGAACTTTTACAGCCCCGGCAAGGCTACACCTTC
>-|many|TRBV7-2|TRBJ2-3
CASSLAGGPTDTQYF
TGTGCCAGCAGCTTAGCGGGGGGGCCCACAGATACGCAGTATTTT
>-|many|TRBV19|TRBJ1-5
CASKQDAGDSNQPQHF
TGTGCCAGTAAACAGGATGCGGGAGATAGCAATCAGCCCCAGCATTTT
>TRBD1|-|TRBV29-1|TRBJ2-7
CSVRGQEKSYEQYF
TGCAGCGTTCGGGGACAGGAAAAGTCCTACGAGCAGTACTTC